Below, 13 T cell receptor beta chains from the same sample are listed, as sequenced in a study of blood T cell repertoires in COVID-19. Some clones are missing from TCRdb's copy, which holds only in-frame ones; the method was immunoSEQ multiplex PCR. There are 400,000 or so clones in the sample; 87% occur only once, and roughly 2% lies in the top ten. Input material: PBMCs or T cells enriched from blood (not recorded which). Receptor source: a man aged 40-50 years in a cohort exposed to, infected with or recovered from COVID-19 (not recorded which).

The chain couples TRBV30 to TRBJ1-4; D gene uncertain. The germline V gene has CDR1 GTSNPN and CDR2 SVGIG (reference sequence). Between the trimmed V and J ends, which lost 0 bases and 8 bases, there was a span of 13 bases. This CDR3 region has 14 residues. This CDR3 reads CAWSVNIGGEKLFF. The CDR3 nucleotides are TGTGCCTGGAGTGTTAACATTGGAGGGGAAAAACTGTTTTTT. The variable domain in full, completed from reference TRBV30 and TRBJ1-4, reads SQTIHQWPATLVQPVGSPLSLECTVEGTSNPNLYWYRQAAGRGLQLLFYSVGIGQISSEVPQNLSASRPQDRQFILSSKKLLLSDSGFYLCAWSVNIGGEKLFFGSGTQLSVL.

This chain joins TRBV25-1 and TRBJ2-1, with D uncertain. The CDR3 is 16 amino acids. V was cut by 1 base and J by 0 bases, with 10 bases left in between. Germline V gene lookup returns CDR1 MGHDK and CDR2 SYGVNS. In nucleotides, the CDR3 is TGTGCCAGCAGTGAATCCCGCGGAAGCTCCTACAATGAGCAGTTCTTC. Amino acids: CASSESRGSSYNEQFF.

The rearrangement joins TRBV18 to TRBJ1-1, with 12 bases lining up with TRBD1. CDR1 and CDR2 from the germline V gene are KGHSH and LQKENI. There are 15 residues in the CDR3. V lost 4 bases, J lost 5 bases, and 5 bases stayed unmatched. CDR3 nucleotides: TGTGCCAGCTCACAGGGGACAGGGGGCGGTACTGAAGCTTTCTTT. It encodes CASSQGTGGGTEAFF.

This clone was detected only once. The rearrangement joins TRBV7-3 to TRBJ2-2; 9 bases align to TRBD2. Per germline, CDR1 SGHTA and CDR2 FQGTGA. The CDR3 covers 15 residues. The ends lost 3 bases at V and 6 bases at J; junction bases unmatched: 5. The CDR3 DNA reads as TGTGCCAGCAGCTTCGGCGGGAGGGTGGCCGGGGAGCTGTTTTTT. As protein: CASSFGGRVAGELFF.

A remark on this clone: This specimen includes other DNA sequences encoding the same CDR3. V is TRBV9 and J is TRBJ1-3; maybe TRBD1 (6 bases). The CDR3 has 12 amino acids. Germline V CDR1 and CDR2: SGDLS, YYNGEE. Trimming shortened V by 3 bases and J by 7 bases, and 8 bases separated the two germline ends. The chain's CDR3 is CASSAQGNTIYF. The CDR3 nucleotides are TGTGCCAGCAGCGCCCAGGGGAACACCATATATTTT.

The chain employs TRBV4-1 and TRBJ2-1, with 9 nucleotides matching TRBD1. CDR3 length: 19 amino acids. Germline V CDR1 and CDR2: MGHRA, YSYEKL. Germline trimming cut 0 bases from V and 8 bases from J; bases unmatched to any gene: 17. The CDR3 DNA is TGCGCCAGCAGCCAAGATCCTACCGGGACAGGGAAGTCATATCATGAGCAGTTCTTC. As protein: CASSQDPTGTGKSYHEQFF.

J is TRBJ2-7 and V is TRBV19, with a weak D call TRBD2 (5 bases). The CDR3 totals 16 residues. Deletions cut 6 bases from V and 7 bases from J, with 25 bases between. Germline CDR1 and CDR2: LNHDA and SQIVND (reference sequence). Here the CDR3 reads CASSLKEASFPREQYF. The CDR3 DNA is TGTGCCAGTAGCCTGAAGGAGGCCTCGTTCCCCCGAGAGCAGTACTTC.

This clone is a singleton in its sample. This chain uses TRBV7-9 with TRBJ1-3, with 7 bases identical to TRBD1. Trimming at V came to 2 bases and at J to 6 bases, leaving 7 bases not matched to a gene. There are 15 residues in the CDR3. Germline values: CDR1 SEHNR, CDR2 FQNEAQ (reference sequence). The DNA of the CDR3 is TGTGCCAGCAGCTTACCGACAGGGATCGAAAACACCATATATTTT. Translated: CASSLPTGIENTIYF.

This chain joins TRBV3-1 (or the pseudogene TRBV3-2) and TRBJ1-2; D might be TRBD1 (5 bases). V was trimmed by 5 bases and J by 6 bases, leaving 16 bases between them. CDR1 is LGHDT, CDR2 YNNKEL, per germline (reference sequence). The CDR3 totals 14 residues. The CDR3, as DNA: TGTGCCAGCAGCTACCAGACAGCGCAGAATGGCTACACCTTC. It specifies CASSYQTAQNGYTF.

The V call is TRBV19, the J call TRBJ2-1; 10 bases line up with TRBD2. V dropped 6 bases and J dropped 5; count of bases not matched to a gene: 13. CDR1 and CDR2 from the germline V gene are LNHDA and SQIVND (reference sequence). The CDR3 is 17 residues long. The CDR3 region is CASSGRTSGKYNNEQFF. CDR3 nucleotides: TGTGCCAGTAGCGGGCGGACTAGCGGAAAGTATAACAATGAGCAGTTCTTC.

The chain recombines TRBV6-5 with TRBJ2-1; possible D gene TRBD1, 6 bases. Germline assignment: CDR1 MNHEY and CDR2 SVGAGI. This CDR3 region has 16 residues. V lost 4 bases and J lost 6, with 19 bases in between. In DNA, the CDR3 is TGTGCCAGCAGTTCCCCCCAGGGGCGAGGTATCAATGAGCAGTTCTTC. Its protein product is CASSSPQGRGINEQFF.

The V and J genes are TRBV5-4 and TRBJ2-3; 9 bases are shared with TRBD2. Germline CDR1 reads SGHNT; CDR2 reads YYREEE (reference sequence). V lost 1 base, J lost 3 bases, and 6 bases stayed unmatched. The CDR3 contains 16 residues. The CDR3 spells CASSLWLAGRTDTQYF. The CDR3 DNA sequence: TGTGCCAGCAGCTTGTGGCTAGCGGGGCGGACAGATACGCAGTATTTT.

A single count supports this clone. The chain combines TRBV25-1 with TRBJ2-5; no clear D. Germline V gene sequence: CDR1 MGHDK, CDR2 SYGVNS. V was shortened by 5 bases and J by 2 bases, with 12 bases between the two germline ends. The CDR3 is 14 amino acids. This chain's CDR3 is CASSSSGVQETQYF. For the CDR3, the DNA is TGTGCCAGCAGTTCCTCGGGTGTTCAAGAGACCCAGTACTTC.